This TCR beta chain is drawn from a study of blood T cell repertoires in COVID-19. Study as a whole: COVID-19 samples from acute and convalescent phases originated in the United States, Italy and Spain.

The study drew participants aged about 18 to 89 years from roughly 25 US areas. In Cohort 3, a recovered donor had either two negative PCRs, clearance, or symptom resolution. V was pared by 1 base and J by 5 bases, with 3 bases of the junction left unmatched. Germline CDR1 is SGHRS and CDR2 is YFSETQ. This CDR3 has 16 residues. Clones were read by immunoSEQ multiplex PCR, and TCRdb kept only the in-frame ones, dropping some. The sample holds fewer than 400,000 clones, 92% seen once. The V and J genes are TRBV5-1 and TRBJ2-2; 12 nucleotides line up with TRBD2. Material: PBMCs or T cells enriched from blood (not recorded which). The TCR was taken from a woman aged 25 to 39 who had recovered from COVID-19. CDR3 nucleotides: TGCGCCAGCAGCTTGAGGCTAGCGGGAGGGACCGGGGAGCTGTTTTTT. The encoded protein is CASSLRLAGGTGELFF.